One T cell receptor beta chain is described in this entry. This record comes from a study of blood T cell repertoires in COVID-19. J was trimmed by 7 bases and V by 6 bases; bases with no gene match: 9. CDR1 and CDR2 from the germline V gene are MNHEY and SVGAGI. This CDR3 region has 14 residues. Profiling relied on immunoSEQ multiplex PCR, and the TCRdb table lists in-frame clones only, not all of them. The sample has just over 60,000 clones, roughly 84% seen once. The source of this sequence is a woman of 80 years or more with active or convalescent COVID-19. The genes are TRBV6-5 and TRBJ1-2, with TRBD1 matching over 9 bases. Source material: peripheral blood. The CDR3 DNA reads as TGTGCCAGCAGGGGGACAGGGTGGGGCGGTGGCTACACCTTC. Protein: CASRGTGWGGGYTF.